The TCR beta chain under discussion was sequenced for a study of T cell repertoires in cytomegalovirus infection. Many counts were recorded for this clonotype. TCRdb fed the reads into MiXCR, producing one record per CDR3 protein. The table records around 450,000 distinct CDR3 sequences, roughly 12% of them present only once. The sequence derives from a human donor in good health (CMV status not recorded). Some clones in this sample may be carry-over from other donors' samples. The sequencing sample was made of PBMCs.

CDR3 region: CASSLATGNQPQHF. In nucleotides, the CDR3 is TGTGCCAGCAGCTTAGCAACAGGGAATCAGCCCCAGCATTTT. The chain combines TRBV7-9 with TRBJ1-5; the D gene is possibly TRBD1 (6 bases). The germline V gene has CDR1 SEHNR and CDR2 FQNEAQ (reference sequence). The CDR3 sequence is 14 residues long. Trimming took off 0 bases at V and 4 bases at J, with 7 bases between the two ends.